This T cell receptor (beta chain) was sequenced during a study of T cell responses to AZD1222 COVID-19 vaccine. Background on the study: Second-dose schedules of about 4 or about 12 weeks were combined. Broader study findings: Recipients of two AZD1222 doses showed rising Spike-specific TCR breadth and depth.

Deletions cut 4 bases from V and 8 bases from J, with 21 bases between. Germline V gives CDR1 LNHDA, CDR2 SQIVND (reference sequence). This CDR3 is 16 amino acids long. Method: immunoSEQ multiplex PCR; TCRdb's copy keeps in-frame clones and lacks some. The sample yields tens of thousands of clones, less than 90% seen once. On this clone itself: What it binds is not known.

This chain links TRBV19 with TRBJ2-1; D might be TRBD1 or TRBD2, each matching 5 bases. The sequencing used peripheral blood, collected on day 0 of AZD1222 vaccination. This sequence originates from an adult in good health. CDR3 in amino acids: CASSSPGTEKGYEQFF. As DNA, the CDR3 is TGTGCCAGTAGTAGTCCAGGGACGGAGAAAGGGTATGAGCAGTTCTTC.